This TCR beta chain was captured in a study of vaccination effects on CD4 cells after COVID-19 (dated by TCRdb to the early 2020s). The study in broad terms: Each participant got two doses of an mRNA SARS-CoV-2 vaccine, either BNT162b2 or mRNA-1273. SARS-CoV-2 spike-specific CD4+ TCR repertoires from before and after mRNA vaccination were compared in COVID-19 convalescent patients and in infection-naive vaccine recipients. The full study included around ten COVID-19 convalescent patients and a few SARS-CoV-2-naive healthy vaccine recipients. In the study, cultures from other donors were sequenced using the Oncomine TCR Beta short-read assay on an Illumina iSeq 100.

In the ViraFEST assay, PBMC were stimulated with viral peptide pools, and antigen-specific CD4+ T cell clonotypes were then identified by expansion using TCR sequencing. After about 9 days of culture, CD4+ T cells were isolated with the EasySep CD4+ T cell isolation kit. Negative nucleocapsid antibody results before and after vaccination confirmed that the healthy vaccine recipients had no prior SARS-CoV-2 infection. Some 2 million PBMC per well were cultured in IMDM with 5% human AB serum, roughly 10 IU/ml IL-2 and gentamicin, plus 10 ug/ml peptides. Half of the culture medium was replaced with fresh IL-2-containing medium on days 3 and 7. Unless noted otherwise, every peptide stimulation condition was grown in triplicate wells. Using Ficoll-Paque Plus gradient centrifugation, PBMC were separated from whole blood and then either used fresh or cryopreserved at -140C. The spike proteins of SARS-CoV-2 and of the common cold coronaviruses HCoV-NL63, HCoV-OC43 and HCoV-229E were spanned by overlapping peptide pools. The QIAamp micro DNA kit was used to extract genomic DNA from the cultured CD4+ T cells.

Including the terminal cysteine and phenylalanine, the CDR3 comprises 14 residues. Kept here is only the CDR3 DNA, which spans 42 bases and is read in frame from base 1. From the germline V gene, CDR1 is MNHEY and CDR2 is SVGEGT. The junction shows trimming of 5 bases on V and 5 bases on J, plus 15 bases between the germline ends. Notes on this clone: No antigen is known for it. No base-level quality is on record; no much larger clone is a single base apart.

Libraries came from the immunoSEQ multiplex PCR assay. TCR beta CDR3 sequencing was performed on DNA from the cultured, isolated CD4+ T cells. In the paper's pipeline: The analysis removed non-productive TCR sequences, trimmed reads to the CDR3 region, and retained only CDR3s that were 7 or more amino acids long. The MANAFEST web app was used to pick out antigen-specific clonotypes by comparing their expansion in peptide wells with that in reference cultures. For clones to be considered positive, expansion at FDR<0.05 versus reference and all other wells, an odds ratio above 5, and a frequency above 0.1% in two replicate wells were required. A clonotype was defined as cross-reactive if the clonotype was significantly expanded both in SARS-CoV-2 spike wells and in at least one common cold coronavirus spike condition. Using the stringdist R package, CDR3 similarity was measured by Levenshtein distance, and unrooted trees were constructed with ape in R 3.6.1. Entries here come from immuneACCESS through TCRdb and include only in-frame sequences with V and J called. Some clones fail to appear in such tables; in the studies checked, an unresolved V gene covers under half of the shortfall, and the cause of the remainder is unknown. Clonal size and the V and J genes are those of that table, whereas D and trimming came from the DNA. A total of approximately 74,000 clones appear in this sample, roughly 79% of them only once. About 3.2% of the sample goes to the ten largest clones.

Beyond this particular receptor, the publication reports: The study was limited by a small number of convalescent patients, and early post-infection timepoints were lacking. Among healthy vaccine recipients, nearly all vaccine-induced clones were SARS-CoV-2 mono-reactive, and only 1 of 255 was cross-reactive with common cold coronaviruses. Both infection-induced and vaccine-induced clones contracted markedly at late post-vaccination timepoints, which is consistent with waning T cell responses.

This receptor was obtained from a human donor who received a COVID-19 vaccine. The starting material was CD4+ T cells from PBMCs cultured with HCoV-NL63 spike peptides, obtained before COVID-19 vaccination. The cell subset or site tag for this specimen amounts to: HCoV-NL63 spike overlapping peptide pool stimulation. This chain is built from TRBV6-2 or TRBV6-3 and TRBJ2-5, with the D gene too uncertain to name. CDR3 protein: CASSHQRLRETQYF. The DNA sequence reads TGTGCCAGCAGTCACCAACGGCTTAGGGAGACCCAGTACTTC.